A single sample gave rise to the 12 T cell receptor beta chains below, sequenced in a study of blood T cell repertoires in COVID-19. Clones were sequenced by immunoSEQ multiplex PCR, and TCRdb holds only the in-frame ones, with some missing. The sample holds 300,000 to 500,000 clones, 88% seen once. Sequencing was performed on PBMCs or T cells enriched from blood (not recorded which). The receptors stem from a woman aged 25 to 39 with acute COVID-19.

The chain couples TRBV30 to TRBJ1-2, with a weak D call TRBD1 (6 bases). The length of the CDR3 is 12 residues. Germline assignment: CDR1 GTSNPN and CDR2 SVGIG (reference sequence). V lost 1 base and J lost 5, with 8 bases in between. This chain's CDR3 is CAWSETGYGYTF. The CDR3 DNA is TGTGCCTGGAGTGAGACAGGTTATGGCTACACCTTC.

The CDR3 DNA follows: TGTGCCAGCAGTGGGACAGGGAATATCCAAGAGACCCAGTACTTC. This sequence encodes CASSGTGNIQETQYF. The chain employs TRBV2 and TRBJ2-5; TRBD1 matches 8 bases. Germline values: CDR1 SNHLY, CDR2 FYNNEI. The CDR3 length is 15 residues. V trimming: 4 bases; J trimming: 1 base; junction bases outside the gene matches: 5.

The chain employs TRBV3-1 (or the pseudogene TRBV3-2) and TRBJ1-6; 12 nucleotides agree with TRBD1. The length of the CDR3 is 16 residues. Germline V lookup: CDR1 LGHDT, CDR2 YNNKEL (reference sequence). The V and J ends lost 4 bases and 7 bases, in that order; junction bases with no gene match: 5. For the CDR3, the DNA is TGTGCCAGCAGCCTGTTGGGACAGGGGGCGAATTCACCCCTCCACTTT. As protein: CASSLLGQGANSPLHF.

This CDR3 reads CASSLGDISNQPQHF. The CDR3 DNA reads TGCGCCAGCAGCTTGGGGGACATTAGCAATCAGCCCCAGCATTTT. V and J are TRBV5-1 and TRBJ1-5; a possible D gene is TRBD1 (6 bases). V gave up 0 bases and J gave up 0 bases, with 7 bases separating them. This CDR3 comprises 15 residues. Germline CDR1 is SGHRS and CDR2 is YFSETQ. The variable domain in full, completed from reference TRBV5-1 and TRBJ1-5, reads KAGVTQTPRYLIKTRGQQVTLSCSPISGHRSVSWYQQTPGQGLQFLFEYFSETQRNKGNFPGRFSGRQFSNSRSEMNVSTLELGDSALYLCASSLGDISNQPQHFGDGTRLSIL.

The chain couples TRBV7-2 to TRBJ1-4; no clear D. V was clipped by 3 bases and J by 5 bases, with 13 bases between them. CDR1 and CDR2 (germline): SGHTA, FQGNSA. The length of the CDR3 is 15 residues. CDR3 sequence reads: CASSFGSPTNEKLFF. The DNA of the CDR3 is TGTGCCAGCAGCTTCGGGTCCCCCACAAATGAAAAACTGTTTTTT.

The chain uses TRBV5-6 and TRBJ1-5, with TRBD1 matching over 8 bases. V was pared by 1 base and J by 6 bases, with 9 bases of the junction left unmatched. CDR3 length: 16 amino acids. Germline CDR1 reads SGHDT; CDR2 reads YYEEEE. The CDR3 is CASSLSSRGPRQPQHF. CDR3 DNA: TGTGCCAGCAGCTTGAGTTCCAGGGGGCCTCGTCAGCCCCAGCATTTT.

V gene TRBV12-3 or TRBV12-4 combines with J gene TRBJ1-2; D may be TRBD1 (5 bases). The CDR3 covers 13 residues. V was shortened by 5 bases and J by 2 bases, with 9 bases between the two germline ends. This CDR3 is CASSPRQNYGYTF. CDR3 nucleotide sequence: TGTGCCAGCAGTCCCCGACAGAACTATGGCTACACCTTC.

V is TRBV2 and J is TRBJ2-7, with 11 positions matching TRBD2. The CDR3 runs 15 residues. Germline loops: CDR1 SNHLY, CDR2 FYNNEI. The V and J ends lost 6 bases and 8 bases, in that order; junction bases with no gene match: 12. Written as DNA, the CDR3 is TGTGCCAGCAGAGCGACTAGCGGGGACCTGCCGAAGCAGTACTTC. This translates into CASRATSGDLPKQYF.

This clone was counted only a few times. V is TRBV5-8 and J is TRBJ1-4, with 9 nucleotides matching TRBD1. V lost 4 bases, J lost 8 bases, and 6 bases stayed unmatched. CDR3 size: 14 residues. Germline V gene sequence: CDR1 SGHTS, CDR2 YDEGEE. CDR3 residues: CASSGGTGNEKLFF. The DNA for the CDR3 is TGTGCCAGCAGCGGCGGGACAGGGAACGAAAAACTGTTTTTT.

This chain uses TRBV7-6 with TRBJ2-3, with 7 bases fitting TRBD1. Per germline, CDR1 SGHVS and CDR2 FNYEAQ. The trim removed 5 bases at V and 11 bases at J, leaving 16 bases unmatched. CDR3 length: 15 amino acids. This CDR3 is CASSPGQVGVEEQYF. The CDR3 nucleotides read TGTGCCAGCAGCCCCGGACAGGTTGGGGTCGAGGAGCAGTATTTT.

The chain recombines TRBV24-1 with TRBJ2-2; the D gene is possibly TRBD1 (5 bases). There are 16 residues in the CDR3. The V gene lost 1 base and the J gene lost 5 bases, with 13 bases spanning the gap. Germline V lookup: CDR1 KGHDR, CDR2 SFDVKD. The CDR3 nucleotides are TGTGCCACCAGTGATTTATCAGGGAAAGGAACCGGGGAGCTGTTTTTT. Protein product: CATSDLSGKGTGELFF.

The J gene is TRBJ1-2, the V gene TRBV6-5, with D perhaps TRBD1 (5 bases). The CDR3 is 13 residues long. Germline V gene data show CDR1 as MNHEY and CDR2 as SVGAGI. Deletions cut 7 bases from V and 2 bases from J, with 11 bases between. CDR3 region: CASTGGINYGYTF. The DNA for the CDR3 is TGTGCCAGCACCGGGGGAATAAACTATGGCTACACCTTC.